The clone carrying this T cell receptor beta chain was found once. A second PCR, run for roughly 7 to 11 cycles, used a sample-barcoded 5' primer plus a J-beta primer mix. In TCRdb, the 5' RACE reads were re-called with MiXCR into one record per CDR3 protein. This sample has hundreds of thousands of distinct CDR3 sequences, with under 45% found just once. These data are taken from a study of blood T cells in healthy people across ages. The receptor comes from a man in his 60s in good health. Sequencing used blood.

CDR3 region: CSASQDGNNEQYF. CDR3 nucleotides: TGCAGTGCTAGCCAGGACGGCAACAATGAGCAGTACTTC. This sequence joins TRBV20-1 and TRBJ2-1; D gene uncertain. The J call may be faulty, since TRBJ2-7 better matches the DNA end. The CDR3 length is 13 residues. Germline loops: CDR1 DFQATT, CDR2 SNEGSKA (reference sequence).